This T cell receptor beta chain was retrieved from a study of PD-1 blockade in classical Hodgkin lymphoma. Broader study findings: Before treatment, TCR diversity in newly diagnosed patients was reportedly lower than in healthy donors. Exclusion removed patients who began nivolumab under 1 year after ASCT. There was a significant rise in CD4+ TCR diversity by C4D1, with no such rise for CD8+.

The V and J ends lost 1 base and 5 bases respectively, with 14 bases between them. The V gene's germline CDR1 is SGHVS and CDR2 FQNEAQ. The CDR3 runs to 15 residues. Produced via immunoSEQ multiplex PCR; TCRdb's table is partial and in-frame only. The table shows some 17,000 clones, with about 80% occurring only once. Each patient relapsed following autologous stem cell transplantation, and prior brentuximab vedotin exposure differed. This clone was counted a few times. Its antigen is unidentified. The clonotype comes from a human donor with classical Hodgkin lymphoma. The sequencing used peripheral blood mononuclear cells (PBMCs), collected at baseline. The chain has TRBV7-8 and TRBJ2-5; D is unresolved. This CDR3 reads CASSLGRKEWETQYF. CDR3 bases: TGTGCCAGCAGCTTAGGGCGCAAAGAGTGGGAGACCCAGTACTTC.